This TCR beta chain appears in the sequencing data of a study of Graves' ophthalmopathy and Graves' hyperthyroidism. Study results and caveats: Cross-validated, the 13-signature model showed 87.88%/81.08% sensitivity/specificity, and 80%/75% in the test set. Thyroid clonotypes that were expanded above 0.001 frequency mostly also appeared in blood.

The germline gives CDR1 SNHLY, CDR2 FYNNEI. Between the trimmed V and J ends, which lost 5 bases and 7 bases, there was a span of 17 bases. This CDR3 has 14 residues. This clonotype was observed a single time. What it recognizes is unknown. RNA transcripts were the template, and TCR beta CDR3 regions were amplified from them. First-round RT-PCR with HTBI primers preceded a second-round multiplex PCR. TCRdb reprocessed the multiplex PCR reads with MiXCR, giving one entry per CDR3 protein. The top ten hold approximately 46% of the sample, which has approximately 700,000 distinct CDR3 sequences, roughly 40% seen once.

The sequence was collected from an adult man with Graves' ophthalmopathy. V usage is TRBV2 and J usage is TRBJ1-1, with no clear D. Material for sequencing was peripheral blood. The CDR3 coding sequence is TGTGCCAGCAGTTTGATCGGATCCACAGTTGAAGCTTTCTTT. This codes for CASSLIGSTVEAFF.